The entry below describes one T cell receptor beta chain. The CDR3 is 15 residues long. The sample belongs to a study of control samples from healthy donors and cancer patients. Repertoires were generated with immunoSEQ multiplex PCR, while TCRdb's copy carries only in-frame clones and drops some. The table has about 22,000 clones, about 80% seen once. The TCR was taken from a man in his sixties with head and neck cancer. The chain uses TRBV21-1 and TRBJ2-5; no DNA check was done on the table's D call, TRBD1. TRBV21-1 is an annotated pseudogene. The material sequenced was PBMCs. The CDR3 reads CASSKGENSQETQYF. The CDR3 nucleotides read TGTGCCAGCAGCAAAGGAGAGAACAGCCAAGAGACCCAGTACTTC.